This T cell receptor beta chain comes out of a study of T cells in Graves' hyperthyroidism and ophthalmopathy. Study summary: Peripheral blood was secured at the point of initial diagnosis, before any treatment.

V lost 0 bases to trimming and J lost 4 bases, with 10 bases between them. This CDR3 has 15 residues. Germline loops: CDR1 SGHRS, CDR2 YFSETQ. TCR beta CDR3 regions were amplified from RNA. First-round RT-PCR with HTBI primers amplified the TCR CDR3 region. TCRdb independently ran MiXCR on the multiplex PCR reads; one entry per CDR3 protein. The table records more than 350,000 distinct CDR3 sequences, about 16% of them present only once. As to this clonotype: Its antigen is not known.

The study, taken as a whole, reports: Ophthalmopathy was predicted by the model a median of around 5.9 months ahead of onset.

The sample taken for sequencing was blood. This chain uses TRBV5-1 with TRBJ2-2; a weak D match, TRBD1 (5 bases). This TCR derives from a woman aged 60 to 75 with Graves' ophthalmopathy. The CDR3 reads CASSLEGALTGELFF. CDR3 DNA: TGCGCCAGCAGCTTGGAAGGGGCCCTCACCGGGGAGCTGTTTTTT. Full variable domain (rest looked up from reference TRBV5-1 and TRBJ2-2): KAGVTQTPRYLIKTRGQQVTLSCSPISGHRSVSWYQQTPGQGLQFLFEYFSETQRNKGNFPGRFSGRQFSNSRSEMNVSTLELGDSALYLCASSLEGALTGELFFGEGSRLTVL.